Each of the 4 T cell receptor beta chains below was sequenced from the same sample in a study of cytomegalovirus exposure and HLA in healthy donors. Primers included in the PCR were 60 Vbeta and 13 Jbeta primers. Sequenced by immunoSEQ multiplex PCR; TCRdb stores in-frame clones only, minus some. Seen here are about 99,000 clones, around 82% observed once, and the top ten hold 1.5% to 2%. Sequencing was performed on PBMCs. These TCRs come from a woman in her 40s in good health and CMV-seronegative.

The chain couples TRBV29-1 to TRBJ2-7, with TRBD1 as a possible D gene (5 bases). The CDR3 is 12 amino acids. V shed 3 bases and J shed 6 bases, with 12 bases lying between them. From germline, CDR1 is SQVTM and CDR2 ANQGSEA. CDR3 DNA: TGCAGCGTTGAGTTACAGGCCAGCGAGCAGTACTTC. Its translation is CSVELQASEQYF.

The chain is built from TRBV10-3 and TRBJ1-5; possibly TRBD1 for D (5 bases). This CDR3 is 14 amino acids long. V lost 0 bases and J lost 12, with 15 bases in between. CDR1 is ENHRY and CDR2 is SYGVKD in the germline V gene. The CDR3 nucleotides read TGTGCCATCAGTGAGTCTCTCCGGGGGGGGGACCAGCATTTT. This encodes CAISESLRGGDQHF.

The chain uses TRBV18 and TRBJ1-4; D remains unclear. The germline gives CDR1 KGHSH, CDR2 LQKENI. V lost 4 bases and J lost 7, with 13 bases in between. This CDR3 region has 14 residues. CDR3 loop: CASSLRSSGEKLFF. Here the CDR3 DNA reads TGTGCCAGCTCACTTCGAAGTTCGGGTGAAAAACTGTTTTTT.

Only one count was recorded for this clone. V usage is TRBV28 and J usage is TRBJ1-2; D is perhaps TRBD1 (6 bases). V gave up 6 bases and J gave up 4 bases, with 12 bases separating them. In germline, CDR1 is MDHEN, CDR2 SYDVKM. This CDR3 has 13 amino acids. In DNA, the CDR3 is TGTGCCAGCAGATCACGACAGGCCTATGGCTACACCTTC. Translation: CASRSRQAYGYTF.